The rows below give T cell receptor beta chains drawn from one sample of a study of CD8+ T cells in alopecia areata. Measured with immunoSEQ multiplex PCR; TCRdb has only the in-frame clones, and not every one. The repertoire holds approximately 120,000 clones, with over 60% as singletons. The sequences come from CD4+ T cells sorted from blood, collected at week 4, from a patient treated with tofacitinib. All receptors derive from a human donor with alopecia areata. Each CDR3 is given with its conserved first and last residue. D genes are given only for firm matches. Size tells how often a clone was seen (once, few, many) or the class of an expanded clone, and some rows leave it out.

J	V	size	D	DNA	CDR3
TRBJ2-2	TRBV11-1	once	-	TGTGCCAGTAGGCTGGCCGCCACCGGGGAGCTGTTTTTT	CASRLAATGELFF
TRBJ1-2	TRBV2	once	TRBD1	TGTGCCAGCAGTGAGACAGGGGAAGTGGGCTACACCTTC	CASSETGEVGYTF
TRBJ2-5	TRBV7-2	-	-	TGTGCCAGCAGCCCGAGGGATTGGGGGGACCAGTACTTC	CASSPRDWGDQYF
TRBJ2-1	TRBV7-2	-	-	TGTGCCAGCAGCTCAAGGGGGTATCAGGGGAATGAGCAGTTCTTC	CASSSRGYQGNEQFF
TRBJ2-2	TRBV30	few	-	TGTGCCTGGAGTATTGGGTCGACCGGGGAGCTGTTTTTT	CAWSIGSTGELFF
TRBJ2-6	TRBV2	-	TRBD1	TGTGCCAGCAGGGTGACAGGGACTGGGGCCAACGTCCTGACTTTC	CASRVTGTGANVLTF
TRBJ2-7	TRBV10-3	-	-	TGTGCCATCAGTGCCTCGGGCAGCTCCTACGAGCAGTACTTC	CAISASGSSYEQYF
TRBJ2-7	TRBV7-2	-	-	TGTGCCAGCAGCTCCCACTACCAAGCCTACGAGCAGTACTTC	CASSSHYQAYEQYF
TRBJ2-5	TRBV7-2	-	-	TGTGCCAGCAGCTTAGATGGGCTCCGAGAGACCCAGTACTTC	CASSLDGLRETQYF
TRBJ2-1	TRBV27	-	-	TGTGCCAGCAGTTTGGAATTGGACAATGAGCAGTTCTTC	CASSLELDNEQFF
TRBJ1-5	TRBV15	few	-	TGTGCCACCAGCAGTATGACTTATGGGACGGGGGGTCAGCCCCAGCATTTT	CATSSMTYGTGGQPQHF
TRBJ2-1	TRBV9	-	-	TGTGCCAGCAGCGTAGGCCAGCGCTTCTCCTACAATGAGCAGTTCTTC	CASSVGQRFSYNEQFF
TRBJ1-2	TRBV29-1	once	-	TGCAGCGTGGCCCTGGGCTATGGCTACACCTTC	CSVALGYGYTF
TRBJ2-7	TRBV4-3	few	TRBD1	TGCGCCAGCAGCCAAGAAAGGCAGGGGGCGGGCGAGCAGTACTTC	CASSQERQGAGEQYF
TRBJ2-5	TRBV30	-	-	TGTGCCTGGTTTAGGGGGGATGCTGGTCCAGAGACCCAGTACTTC	CAWFRGDAGPETQYF
TRBJ1-4	TRBV10-3	-	-	TGTGCCATCAGCGGTTCCATAACTGGACAGAGTGAAAAACTGTTTTTT	CAISGSITGQSEKLFF
TRBJ1-2	TRBV29-1	-	TRBD1	TGCAGCGACCAAACAGGGGGCCGTGGCTACACCTTC	CSDQTGGRGYTF
TRBJ1-1	TRBV2	-	TRBD1	TGTGCCAGCAGTGTAAACAGGGGGCTGATGTCTGAAGCTTTCTTT	CASSVNRGLMSEAFF
TRBJ2-5	TRBV29-1	-	-	TGCAGCGTTGTGGGGGTAGGAGAGACCCAGTACTTC	CSVVGVGETQYF
TRBJ1-4	TRBV15	-	-	TGTGCCACCAGCAGAGATAGGAGCAGGGAACTGTTTTTT	CATSRDRSRELFF
TRBJ1-2	TRBV6-5	-	-	TGTGCCAGCGGTACACAGCTCTATGGCTACACCTTC	CASGTQLYGYTF
TRBJ2-1	TRBV29-1	-	-	TGCAGCGTTGTAGGCAGTTCCTACAATGAGCAGTTCTTC	CSVVGSSYNEQFF
TRBJ1-5	TRBV7-2	-	-	TGTGCCAGCAGCTTAGGATTGGAGAAACATCAGCCCCAGCATTTT	CASSLGLEKHQPQHF
TRBJ2-5	TRBV7-2	-	-	TGTGCCAGCAGCAGGATGGCGGGGAGGTCATGGGAGACCCAGTACTTC	CASSRMAGRSWETQYF
TRBJ1-2	TRBV19	-	-	TGTGCCAGTAGTATACCGAGGACGGCGTCGGGTGGCTACACCTTC	CASSIPRTASGGYTF
TRBJ1-2	TRBV29-1	-	-	TGCAGCGTTGAAGATCCCCGGGGGCGCGGCTATGGCTACACCTTC	CSVEDPRGRGYGYTF
TRBJ1-5	TRBV2	-	-	TGTGCCAGCAGTGAATCTCCGGCGGGTCAGCCCCAGCATTTT	CASSESPAGQPQHF
TRBJ1-2	TRBV5-1	-	TRBD1	TGCGCCAGTGACGACAGGGCCCTCTATGGCTACACCTTC	CASDDRALYGYTF
TRBJ2-3	TRBV29-1	few	-	TGCAGCGTTGCGTCGGGGGCTAGCACAGATACGCAGTATTTT	CSVASGASTDTQYF
TRBJ2-3	TRBV7-2	-	TRBD1	TGTGCCAGCAGCTCACAGGGGGCGACCACAGATACGCAGTATTTT	CASSSQGATTDTQYF
TRBJ2-2	TRBV6-6	-	-	TGTGCCAGCAGTTACCCGGGGACTGCAGGCACCGGGGAGCTGTTTTTT	CASSYPGTAGTGELFF
TRBJ2-1	TRBV30	-	-	TGTGCCTGGAGCAGCGAGCGCCGGTCCAATGAGCAGTTCTTC	CAWSSERRSNEQFF
TRBJ2-1	TRBV14	-	-	TGTGCCAGCAGCCACCTCCCCCCTCATGAGCAGTTCTTC	CASSHLPPHEQFF
TRBJ2-3	TRBV29-1	few	-	TGCAGCGTTGCACCCGGGAGCAGCACAGATACGCAGTATTTT	CSVAPGSSTDTQYF
TRBJ1-5	TRBV5-1	-	-	TGCGCCAGCAGCTTGAGTGGAGATAGCAATCAGCCCCAGCATTTT	CASSLSGDSNQPQHF
TRBJ2-7	TRBV29-1	few	TRBD2	TGCAGCGCCGGGACTAGCGGGGGCTACGAGCAGTACTTC	CSAGTSGGYEQYF
TRBJ1-2	TRBV28	once	TRBD1	TGTGCCAGCAGTTCTTCCTCGGGACAGGGTTTGGGCTACACCTTC	CASSSSSGQGLGYTF
TRBJ1-2	TRBV9	-	TRBD1	TGTGCCAGCAGCGTAGCTGGGACAGGGGGCGGATACACCTTC	CASSVAGTGGGYTF
TRBJ2-3	TRBV4-3	-	TRBD1	TGCGCCAGCAGCCAAGAAGGAGGGACAGGGCTTGATACAGATACGCAGTATTTT	CASSQEGGTGLDTDTQYF
TRBJ2-5	TRBV5-1	-	-	TGCGCCAGTCAGCGAGGCAGGGATGGGCAAGAGACCCAGTACTTC	CASQRGRDGQETQYF
TRBJ2-7	TRBV28	few	TRBD1	TGTGCCAGCAGTTCCACCGGACAGGGGGCTCTAAACGAGCAGTACTTC	CASSSTGQGALNEQYF
TRBJ2-5	TRBV29-1	-	TRBD1	TGCAGCTCCCCCGGACAGGGTCAAGAGACCCAGTACTTC	CSSPGQGQETQYF
TRBJ1-2	TRBV5-4	-	TRBD1	TGTGCCAGCAGCTTACAGGGGGCTCAGGGCTACACCTTC	CASSLQGAQGYTF
TRBJ1-5	TRBV27	-	TRBD1	TGTGCCAGCAGTTCCCGACAGGGAGGAAGCAATCAGCCCCAGCATTTT	CASSSRQGGSNQPQHF
TRBJ2-3	TRBV25-1	few	-	TGTGCCAGCAGTCCCCGGACCGTCGCTCATACGCAGTATTTT	CASSPRTVAHTQYF
TRBJ2-7	TRBV28	-	-	TGTGCCAGCGGGAGACCAGTTAGGGCCTACGAGCAGTACTTC	CASGRPVRAYEQYF
TRBJ2-6	TRBV4-2	-	TRBD1	TGTGCCAGCAGCCCTAGGACAGGGGCGAGTAGGGCTGGGGCCAACGTCCTGACTTTC	CASSPRTGASRAGANVLTF
TRBJ2-7	TRBV28	-	TRBD2	TGTGCCAGCAGGTCCCTTACTAGCGGGAGATTATACGAGCAGTACTTC	CASRSLTSGRLYEQYF
TRBJ2-7	TRBV30	-	TRBD2	TGTGCCTGGGACCGGCGGCGTCTAAGCGGGAGGGCCGGTAAGGCGTACGAGCAGTACTTC	CAWDRRRLSGRAGKAYEQYF
TRBJ1-1	TRBV29-1	-	-	TGCAGCGCCCTCTCGGGGGACACTGAAGCTTTCTTT	CSALSGDTEAFF
TRBJ1-2	TRBV29-1	-	-	TGCAGCGTTGGGCAGGCTCCGTCATACTATGGCTACACCTTC	CSVGQAPSYYGYTF
TRBJ1-6	TRBV7-2	-	-	TGTGCCAGCAGCTTAGCTGGTTGGAGTTCACCCCTCCACTTT	CASSLAGWSSPLHF
TRBJ2-5	TRBV5-4	few	-	TGTGCCAGCAGCTTGTCCGGGGCTCTGGAGACCCAGTACTTC	CASSLSGALETQYF
TRBJ2-7	TRBV7-2	few	-	TGTGCCAGCAGCAAAAACAGAGACGAGCAGTACTTC	CASSKNRDEQYF
TRBJ2-1	TRBV19	many	-	TGTGCCAGCAAGGGACTCCTCAATGAGCAGTTCTTC	CASKGLLNEQFF
TRBJ1-1	TRBV18	once	-	TGTGCCAGCTCAGAAATTACAAGGGACACTGAAGCTTTCTTT	CASSEITRDTEAFF
TRBJ2-5	TRBV5-1	once	TRBD1	TGCGCCAGCAGCTTGGGATCGACAGGGGCCGAGACCCAGTACTTC	CASSLGSTGAETQYF
TRBJ2-7	TRBV7-9	-	-	TGTGCCAGCAGCTTTTCGTCCTACGAGCAGTACTTC	CASSFSSYEQYF
TRBJ2-5	TRBV2	-	-	TGTGCCAGCAGTCAAGCTGACCAAGAGACCCAGTACTTC	CASSQADQETQYF
TRBJ2-5	TRBV6-5	-	-	TGTGCCAGCACCAATCCAGGGTCCCCAGAGACCCAGTACTTC	CASTNPGSPETQYF